Shown below are 19 T cell receptor beta chains from a single sample sequenced in a study of T cells in Graves' hyperthyroidism and ophthalmopathy. The investigators amplified TCR beta CDR3 regions from RNA transcripts. HTBI primers were used for first-round RT-PCR of the TCR CDR3. Using its own MiXCR run on the multiplex PCR reads, TCRdb lists one record per CDR3 protein. The repertoire holds about 420,000 distinct CDR3 sequences, with around 13% as singletons. Sequencing was performed on blood. These receptors were collected from a woman between 18 and 30 years old with Graves' hyperthyroidism.

The table lists this clonotype with a few counts. The chain links TRBV9 to TRBJ2-3; TRBD2 matches at 8 bases. CDR3 size: 15 residues. Germline V gives CDR1 SGDLS, CDR2 YYNGEE. With V trimmed by 4 bases and J by 2 bases, 6 bases remained unmatched. The CDR3 coding sequence is TGTGCCAGCAGCCCAGCGGGAGAATACACAGATACGCAGTATTTT. This encodes CASSPAGEYTDTQYF. The full variable domain, its missing parts supplied by reference TRBV9 and TRBJ2-3, is DSGVTQTPKHLITATGQRVTLRCSPRSGDLSVYWYQQSLDQGLQFLIQYYNGEERAKGNILERFSAQQFPDLHSELNLSSLELGDSALYFCASSPAGEYTDTQYFGPGTRLTVL.

The chain links TRBV7-2 to TRBJ1-2; no reliable D call. Trimming cost V 1 base and J 4 bases, with 10 bases left between them. The CDR3 has 14 amino acids. Germline CDR1 is SGHTA and CDR2 is FQGNSA. The CDR3 region is CASSLEVKAYGYTF. In DNA form, the CDR3 reads TGTGCCAGCAGCTTAGAGGTGAAGGCCTATGGCTACACCTTC.

The sample holds many counts of this clonotype. V and J are TRBV5-5 and TRBJ1-6; 9 bases fit TRBD1. Looked up from germline, CDR1 is SGHKS and CDR2 is YYEKEE (reference sequence). The CDR3 contains 15 residues. V lost 1 base and J lost 9; bases outside the gene matches: 5. DNA for the CDR3: TGTGCCAGCAGCTTGTGGACAGGGGCAGGTTCACCCCTCCACTTT. Protein: CASSLWTGAGSPLHF.

The rearrangement joins TRBV5-1 to TRBJ2-1; 15 bases agree with TRBD2. The CDR3 is 17 amino acids. Germline CDR1 reads SGHRS; CDR2 reads YFSETQ. V was clipped by 4 bases and J by 6 bases; unmatched bases: 8. The CDR3 sequence: CASSPGLAGGLSNEQFF. CDR3 bases: TGCGCCAGCAGCCCGGGACTAGCGGGGGGACTTAGCAATGAGCAGTTCTTC. Full variable domain (outside the CDR3, taken from reference TRBV5-1 and TRBJ2-1): KAGVTQTPRYLIKTRGQQVTLSCSPISGHRSVSWYQQTPGQGLQFLFEYFSETQRNKGNFPGRFSGRQFSNSRSEMNVSTLELGDSALYLCASSPGLAGGLSNEQFFGPGTRLTVL.

The chain is built from TRBV6-2 or TRBV6-3 and TRBJ1-5, with 7 positions matching TRBD1. The CDR3 length is 16 residues. CDR1 is MNHEY, CDR2 SVGEGT, per germline. J gave up 2 bases and V 0 bases, and 4 bases lay outside the gene matches. CDR3 loop: CASSYSQGGGNQPQHF. DNA for the CDR3: TGTGCCAGCAGTTACTCTCAGGGGGGAGGCAATCAGCCCCAGCATTTT.

This clonotype was detected many times. This rearrangement joins TRBV11-3 to TRBJ2-3; 10 bases fit TRBD1. The CDR3 runs 15 residues. Germline V gene data show CDR1 as SGHNT and CDR2 as YENEEA. The V and J ends lost 4 bases and 1 base, in that order; junction bases with no gene match: 2. CDR3 region: CASSSGTGGTDTQYF. The CDR3 nucleotides read TGTGCCAGCAGCTCCGGGACAGGGGGCACAGATACGCAGTATTTT.

The gene calls are TRBV7-9 and TRBJ2-1, with 7 bases identical to TRBD2. Losses at the gene ends were 2 bases for V and 10 bases for J; bases not matched to a gene: 8. Germline assignment: CDR1 SEHNR and CDR2 FQNEAQ (reference sequence). The CDR3 has 14 amino acids. The CDR3 sequence: CASSLSGEGREQFF. The CDR3 nucleotides are TGTGCCAGCAGCTTATCCGGGGAGGGAAGAGAGCAGTTCTTC. The entire variable domain, with the rest obtained from reference TRBV7-9 and TRBJ2-1, is as follows: DTGVSQNPRHKITKRGQNVTFRCDPISEHNRLYWYRQTLGQGPEFLTYFQNEAQLEKSRLLSDRFSAERPKGSFSTLEIQRTEQGDSAMYLCASSLSGEGREQFFGPGTRLTVL.

CDR3 amino acids: CASSYRLAAYEQYF. In nucleotides, the CDR3 is TGTGCCAGCAGTTACCGACTAGCGGCCTACGAGCAGTACTTC. The chain uses TRBV28 and TRBJ2-7; 9 positions match TRBD2. Germline V gene sequence: CDR1 MDHEN, CDR2 SYDVKM. Losses at the gene ends were 4 bases for V and 2 bases for J; bases not matched to a gene: 3. CDR3 length: 14 amino acids.

This clonotype was detected many times. The rearrangement joins TRBV7-2 to TRBJ1-5; no firm D call. This CDR3 contains 14 residues. Trimming removed 4 bases at V and 7 bases at J, with 14 bases between. Looked up from germline, CDR1 is SGHTA and CDR2 is FQGNSA. The CDR3 loop is CASSSEGGVQPQHF. Here the CDR3 DNA reads TGTGCCAGCAGCTCAGAAGGTGGCGTGCAGCCCCAGCATTTT.

This clonotype was seen ten or more times. The rearrangement joins TRBV11-2 to TRBJ1-1; D uncertain. The CDR3 contains 15 residues. Trimming took 5 bases from V and 0 from J, leaving 13 bases between them. Germline CDR1 is SGHAT and CDR2 is FQNNGV. The CDR3 loop is CASSLLRPLNTEAFF. The CDR3 DNA sequence: TGTGCCAGCAGCCTCCTACGGCCATTGAACACTGAAGCTTTCTTT.

This clonotype was picked up a small number of times. This could be a read error, since a much larger clone is one nucleotide away. This chain links TRBV5-5 with TRBJ1-1; TRBD1 aligns across 9 bases. V dropped 3 bases and J dropped 3; count of bases not matched to a gene: 0. Germline V gives CDR1 SGHKS, CDR2 YYEKEE (reference sequence). The CDR3 sequence is 13 residues long. The CDR3 sequence is CASSWDRDTEAFF. In DNA form, the CDR3 reads TGTGCCAGCAGCTGGGACAGGGACACTGAAGCTTTCTTT. Full variable domain (rest looked up from reference TRBV5-5 and TRBJ1-1): DAGVTQSPTHLIKTRGQQVTLRCSPISGHKSVSWYQQVLGQGPQFIFQYYEKEERGRGNFPDRFSARQFPNYSSELNVNALLLGDSALYLCASSWDRDTEAFFGQGTRLTVV.

This clonotype was found a few times. This chain links TRBV6-1 with TRBJ1-1; the D gene is possibly TRBD1 (5 bases). Germline V gene data show CDR1 as MNHNS and CDR2 as SASEGT. The CDR3 runs 14 residues. Trimming took off 7 bases at V and 5 bases at J, with 17 bases between the two ends. CDR3 DNA: TGTGCCAGCACCGGTTACTCCAAGGGGACTGAAGCTTTCTTT. Its protein is CASTGYSKGTEAFF.

This clonotype was recorded at least ten times. The chain couples TRBV28 to TRBJ2-3; TRBD2 matches 7 bases. The CDR3 length is 15 residues. The V gene end was trimmed by 7 bases and the J gene end by 6 bases; junction bases not matched to a gene: 13. Germline lookup yields CDR1 MDHEN and CDR2 SYDVKM. CDR3 in amino acids: CASTSGDYLLDTQYF. Here the CDR3 DNA reads TGTGCCAGCACCTCGGGGGACTACCTGTTGGATACGCAGTATTTT.

This clonotype was seen at least ten times. The V call is TRBV7-3, the J call TRBJ2-1; D gene unclear. V lost 0 bases and J lost 7, with 4 bases in between. The CDR3 loop spans 12 amino acids. Germline loops: CDR1 SGHTA, CDR2 FQGTGA. The CDR3 nucleotides read TGTGCCAGCAGCTTAACAGGGAATGAGCAGTTCTTC. As protein: CASSLTGNEQFF.

The J gene is TRBJ2-2, the V gene TRBV19; D is undetermined. CDR1 is LNHDA, CDR2 SQIVND, per germline (reference sequence). V lost 7 bases, J lost 8 bases, and 11 bases lay in between. The CDR3 consists of 12 residues. The CDR3 DNA reads TGTGCCAGTACCCCCCCCGTTGGGGAGCTGTTTTTT. It codes for CASTPPVGELFF.

This clonotype was observed many times. The gene calls are TRBV29-1 and TRBJ1-1, with a tentative D call TRBD1 (5 bases). Trimming took 4 bases from V and 0 from J, leaving 12 bases between them. The CDR3 has 14 amino acids. Per the germline V gene, CDR1 is SQVTM and CDR2 is ANQGSEA. The CDR3 nucleotides are TGCAGCGTTGCTAGCCAGGGCTTGAACACTGAAGCTTTCTTT. This encodes CSVASQGLNTEAFF.

The chain uses TRBV27 and TRBJ2-1, with D maybe TRBD1 (6 bases). The CDR3 is made up of 19 amino acids. The V gene lost 5 bases and the J gene lost 0 bases, with 23 bases spanning the gap. Germline V gives CDR1 MNHEY, CDR2 SMNVEV (reference sequence). CDR3 loop: CASSNTRDILRSSYNEQFF. Written as DNA, the CDR3 is TGTGCCAGCAGTAATACCCGGGACATCCTACGTAGCTCCTACAATGAGCAGTTCTTC.

This clonotype has more than one count but fewer than ten. The chain carries TRBV2 and TRBJ2-5; D is unresolved. Trimming left V 2 bases short and J 6 bases short, with 10 bases between. CDR1 is SNHLY, CDR2 FYNNEI, per germline. This CDR3 comprises 13 residues. CDR3 protein: CASSEITLKTQYF. CDR3 nucleotide sequence: TGTGCCAGCAGTGAAATTACATTAAAGACCCAGTACTTC.

The chain links TRBV27 to TRBJ2-5; 12 bases are shared with TRBD2. With 5 bases clipped from V and 6 bases from J, the junction kept 10 bases outside the gene matches. Germline V gene lookup returns CDR1 MNHEY and CDR2 SMNVEV (reference sequence). This CDR3 region has 16 residues. The CDR3 region is CASSRRLAGVGKTQYF. The CDR3, as DNA: TGTGCCAGCAGTCGAAGACTAGCGGGAGTTGGGAAGACCCAGTACTTC.